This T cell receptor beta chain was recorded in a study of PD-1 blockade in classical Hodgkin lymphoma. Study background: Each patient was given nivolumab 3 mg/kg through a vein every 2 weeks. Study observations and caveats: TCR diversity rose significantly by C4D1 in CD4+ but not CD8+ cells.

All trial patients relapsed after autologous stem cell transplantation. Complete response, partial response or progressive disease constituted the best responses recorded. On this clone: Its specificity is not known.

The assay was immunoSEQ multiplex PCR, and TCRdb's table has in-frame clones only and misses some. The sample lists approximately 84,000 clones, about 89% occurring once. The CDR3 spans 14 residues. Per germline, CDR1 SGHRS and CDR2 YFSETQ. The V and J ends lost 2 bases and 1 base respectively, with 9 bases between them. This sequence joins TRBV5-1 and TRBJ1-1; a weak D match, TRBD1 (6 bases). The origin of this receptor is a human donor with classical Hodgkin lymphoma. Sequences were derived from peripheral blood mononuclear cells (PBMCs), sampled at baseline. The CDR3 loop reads CASSFQGTNTEAFF. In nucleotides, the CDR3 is TGCGCCAGCAGCTTCCAGGGGACGAACACTGAAGCTTTCTTT.